Listed here are 30 T cell receptor beta chains from one sample, sequenced in a study of T-cell reconstitution after alpha-beta-depleted transplantation in children. The TCRbeta library incorporated unique molecular identifiers. MiXCR, applied by TCRdb to the PCR reads, yields one record per CDR3 protein. This sample has 250,000 to 400,000 distinct CDR3 sequences, with approximately 23% found just once. Material: PBMCs, mostly from graft donor cells, obtained 180 days after TCRalphabeta/CD19-depleted stem cell transplant. The receptors here all came from a male patient younger than 18 who had a stem cell transplant for acute lymphoblastic leukemia, so the T cells may come from the graft donor.

This clonotype appeared a few times. The chain links TRBV28 to TRBJ1-4, with 8 bases that match TRBD1. Germline V gives CDR1 MDHEN, CDR2 SYDVKM. The CDR3 runs 17 residues. The ends lost 2 bases at V and 4 bases at J; junction bases unmatched: 9. The CDR3 here is CASSLLTGDRGNEKLFF. CDR3 nucleotides: TGTGCCAGCAGTTTACTGACAGGGGATAGGGGTAATGAAAAACTGTTTTTT. The entire variable domain, with the rest obtained from reference TRBV28 and TRBJ1-4, is as follows: DVKVTQSSRYLVKRTGEKVFLECVQDMDHENMFWYRQDPGLGLRLIYFSYDVKMKEKGDIPEGYSVSREKKERFSLILESASTNQTSMYLCASSLLTGDRGNEKLFFGSGTQLSVL.

The sample holds a few counts of this clonotype. The CDR3 DNA reads as TGTGCCAGCAGCTTAATCACACGAGCCAAACAGACCCAGTACTTC. The encoded protein is CASSLITRAKQTQYF. The gene calls are TRBV7-2 and TRBJ2-5, with D uncertain. Deletions cut 2 bases from V and 6 bases from J, with 16 bases between. The CDR3 runs 15 residues. CDR1 and CDR2 (germline): SGHTA, FQGNSA.

The chain recombines TRBV6-2 or TRBV6-3 with TRBJ2-2; D gene ambiguous. V lost 0 bases and J lost 6, with 8 bases in between. Germline V lookup: CDR1 MNHEY, CDR2 SVGEGT. This CDR3 has 14 amino acids. The CDR3, as DNA: TGTGCCAGCAGTTACTCCAGGCCCCCCGGGGAGCTGTTTTTT. It translates to CASSYSRPPGELFF.

This clonotype occurred a few times. This chain connects TRBV28 to TRBJ2-7; D might be TRBD1 (6 bases). The CDR3 is 13 amino acids. CDR1 is MDHEN, CDR2 SYDVKM, per germline. Trimming left V 5 bases short and J 4 bases short, with 12 bases between. CDR3 DNA: TGTGCCAGCAGTCCTTACAGGGTTTACGAGCAGTACTTC. This sequence encodes CASSPYRVYEQYF.

V and J are TRBV7-9 and TRBJ2-7; 10 nucleotides match TRBD1. Germline V gives CDR1 SEHNR, CDR2 FQNEAQ (reference sequence). The V and J ends lost 2 bases and 4 bases, in that order; junction bases with no gene match: 11. The CDR3 covers 17 residues. DNA of the CDR3: TGTGCCAGCAGCTTAAAGGGGACAGGGGTCGGTGGTTACGAGCAGTACTTC. As protein: CASSLKGTGVGGYEQYF.

In its sample, this clonotype was seen a few times. This chain joins TRBV5-1 and TRBJ2-3; 8 positions agree with TRBD2. The trim removed 7 bases at V and 2 bases at J, leaving 3 bases unmatched. CDR3 length: 13 residues. Germline V gene lookup returns CDR1 SGHRS and CDR2 YFSETQ. The CDR3 DNA reads TGCGCCAGCCGAGCGGGAGACACAGATACGCAGTATTTT. It is translated as CASRAGDTDTQYF. The full variable domain, rest sourced from reference TRBV5-1 and TRBJ2-3, is KAGVTQTPRYLIKTRGQQVTLSCSPISGHRSVSWYQQTPGQGLQFLFEYFSETQRNKGNFPGRFSGRQFSNSRSEMNVSTLELGDSALYLCASRAGDTDTQYFGPGTRLTVL.

The chain couples TRBV20-1 to TRBJ1-5, with 8 bases fitting TRBD1. J was trimmed by 0 bases and V by 2 bases; bases with no gene match: 3. The CDR3 is 15 residues long. Germline V lookup: CDR1 DFQATT, CDR2 SNEGSKA (reference sequence). CDR3 sequence: CSARFGQGSNQPQHF. Written as DNA, the CDR3 is TGCAGTGCTAGATTCGGACAGGGTAGCAATCAGCCCCAGCATTTT.

The chain carries TRBV12-3 or TRBV12-4 and TRBJ2-5; 10 nucleotides align to TRBD2. The length of the CDR3 is 14 residues. V shed 6 bases, J shed 5 bases, and the junction held 6 bases outside the gene matches. Here the CDR3 DNA reads TGTGCCAGCAGACCAGCGGGAGGGCATGAGACCCAGTACTTC. As protein: CASRPAGGHETQYF.

This clonotype turned up a few times. V gene TRBV20-1 combines with J gene TRBJ1-5; tentatively, D is TRBD1 (6 bases). The germline V gene encodes CDR1 DFQATT and CDR2 SNEGSKA (reference sequence). This CDR3 is built from 18 residues. The V end was cut by 1 base, the J end by 0 bases, with 19 bases between. The CDR3: CSARGATGLSYSNQPQHF. The DNA of the CDR3 is TGCAGTGCTAGAGGGGCGACAGGCCTCTCTTATAGCAATCAGCCCCAGCATTTT.

This clonotype turned up a few times. The V and J genes are TRBV12-3 or TRBV12-4 and TRBJ2-7, with TRBD2 identical over 8 bases. Unmatched junction bases numbered 5, after V lost 3 bases and J lost 4 bases. The CDR3 is 14 amino acids. This chain's CDR3 is CASSFVPGGYEQYF. The CDR3 region has the DNA TGTGCCAGCAGTTTCGTCCCGGGAGGGTACGAGCAGTACTTC.

The genes are TRBV10-2 and TRBJ2-7, with TRBD1 matching over 9 bases. The CDR3 extends over 13 amino acids. V lost 9 bases to trimming and J lost 4 bases; unmatched junction nucleotides: 7. Per germline, CDR1 WSHSY and CDR2 SAAADI. The CDR3 DNA reads as TGCGCCAGTGGGACAGGGAGAAGATACGAGCAGTACTTC. This translates into CASGTGRRYEQYF.

This clonotype was counted only a few times. This chain links TRBV7-6 with TRBJ2-7; D is undetermined. Per germline, CDR1 SGHVS and CDR2 FNYEAQ. There are 15 residues in the CDR3. Deletions cut 1 base from V and 1 base from J, with 11 bases between. This CDR3 reads CASSLVASLSYEQYF. The CDR3 region has the DNA TGTGCCAGCAGCTTAGTGGCTAGTCTTTCCTACGAGCAGTACTTC.

V gene TRBV5-1 combines with J gene TRBJ1-2, with 9 positions matching TRBD1. In germline, CDR1 is SGHRS, CDR2 YFSETQ. The CDR3 is 18 residues long. Unmatched junction bases numbered 17, after V lost 1 base and J lost 7 bases. CDR3 coding DNA: TGCGCCAGCAGCTTGTACCGGGACAGGGTCGGACTAAGAGGTGGCTACACCTTC. Encoded protein: CASSLYRDRVGLRGGYTF.

The rearrangement joins TRBV20-1 to TRBJ2-7; tentatively, D is TRBD2 (6 bases). With 6 bases removed from V and 1 base from J, the gap between germline ends came to 13 bases. The CDR3 is 13 amino acids. Germline V gene data show CDR1 as DFQATT and CDR2 as SNEGSKA (reference sequence). This chain's CDR3 is CSAGDSPSYEQYF. Here the CDR3 DNA reads TGCAGTGCGGGGGACTCTCCGTCCTACGAGCAGTACTTC.

The CDR3 region has the DNA TGTGCCAGCACGGCAAGGGGAAAAAACATTCAGTACTTC. Translating gives CASTARGKNIQYF. The chain couples TRBV12-3 or TRBV12-4 to TRBJ2-4; perhaps TRBD1 as D (5 bases). Deletions cut 7 bases from V and 4 bases from J, with 11 bases between. CDR3 length: 13 residues.

In this sample, this clonotype turned up a few times. The chain joins TRBV10-1 to TRBJ2-5; 8 bases fit TRBD1. The CDR3 runs to 13 residues. J gave up 4 bases and V 5 bases, and 3 bases lay outside the gene matches. Germline CDR1 is WNHNN and CDR2 is SYGVQD (reference sequence). In DNA form, the CDR3 reads TGCGCCAGCAGTCCGACAGGGGTAGAGACCCAGTACTTC. Amino acid sequence: CASSPTGVETQYF.

Only a few counts were recorded for this clonotype. This rearrangement joins TRBV29-1 to TRBJ1-1, with a weak D call TRBD1 (6 bases). Trimming removed 4 bases at V and 1 base at J, with 16 bases between. The CDR3 totals 15 residues. Per the germline V gene, CDR1 is SQVTM and CDR2 is ANQGSEA. CDR3 protein: CSVVGTFLRNTEAFF. CDR3 coding DNA: TGCAGCGTTGTAGGGACATTTCTGCGGAACACTGAAGCTTTCTTT.

This clonotype was seen a handful of times. The J gene is TRBJ2-7, the V gene TRBV25-1; D call uncertain. The CDR3 is made up of 15 amino acids. Trimming shortened V by 5 bases and J by 1 base, and 15 bases separated the two germline ends. Looked up from germline, CDR1 is MGHDK and CDR2 is SYGVNS. In nucleotides, the CDR3 is TGTGCCAGCAGTCGTTATGTGGCGGTTTCCTACGAGCAGTACTTC. It yields the protein CASSRYVAVSYEQYF.

This clonotype was seen a handful of times. J is TRBJ1-3 and V is TRBV14; TRBD1 might be the D (5 bases). The V gene's germline CDR1 is SGHDN and CDR2 FVKESK. Trimming took off 0 bases at V and 4 bases at J, with 10 bases between the two ends. The CDR3 sequence is 15 residues long. The CDR3 sequence is CASSQEAGSGNTIYF. Written as DNA, the CDR3 is TGTGCCAGCAGCCAAGAAGCAGGGTCGGGAAACACCATATATTTT.

The chain combines TRBV6-5 with TRBJ2-1; 8 nucleotides agree with TRBD2. The J segment lost 8 bases and the V segment lost 2 bases, leaving 8 bases of the junction unmatched. Germline CDR1 and CDR2: MNHEY and SVGAGI. The CDR3 is 15 residues long. CDR3 DNA sequence: TGTGCCAGCAGTTACGGGCCGGGAGGGCGGGATGAGCAGTTCTTC. It yields the protein CASSYGPGGRDEQFF.

The chain joins TRBV6-2 or TRBV6-3 to TRBJ2-7; no clear D. V lost 0 bases, J lost 3 bases, and 9 bases lay in between. This CDR3 comprises 14 residues. Germline V gene sequence: CDR1 MNHEY, CDR2 SVGEGT. As DNA, the CDR3 is TGTGCCAGCAGTTACTCGTCCGGGTTCTACGAGCAGTACTTC. The encoded protein is CASSYSSGFYEQYF.

V and J are TRBV20-1 and TRBJ2-3, with 10 bases aligning to TRBD2. This CDR3 region has 14 residues. Losses at the gene ends were 6 bases for V and 6 bases for J; bases not matched to a gene: 9. Germline CDR1 reads DFQATT; CDR2 reads SNEGSKA (reference sequence). CDR3 sequence (DNA): TGCAGTGCGAAGGCTAGCGGGAGCTCCGATACGCAGTATTTT. Encoded protein: CSAKASGSSDTQYF.

This clonotype was detected only a few times. The chain recombines TRBV12-3 or TRBV12-4 with TRBJ1-3; 9 bases agree with TRBD1. The ends lost 6 bases at V and 4 bases at J; junction bases unmatched: 13. The CDR3 totals 17 residues. Here the CDR3 reads CASSHRIYRGLGNTIYF. CDR3 in DNA: TGTGCCAGCAGCCACCGCATTTACAGGGGGCTGGGAAACACCATATATTTT.

Worth noting for this clonotype: A read error may produce the germline difference seen at one junction end. This chain uses TRBV5-1 with TRBJ2-7; 11 nucleotides agree with TRBD2. CDR1 SGHRS and CDR2 YFSETQ come from the germline V gene. There are 15 residues in the CDR3. CDR3: CASSSLAGGPYEQYF. In nucleotides, the CDR3 is TGTGCCAGCAGCTCCCTAGCGGGAGGTCCCTACGAGCAGTACTTC.

This clonotype was detected only a few times. The chain recombines TRBV10-2 with TRBJ2-2; 7 bases agree with TRBD1. Trimming at V came to 6 bases and at J to 0 bases, leaving 7 bases not matched to a gene. The CDR3 runs 16 residues. Germline assignment: CDR1 WSHSY and CDR2 SAAADI. The CDR3 loop is CASRWGQSSNTGELFF. The CDR3 coding sequence is TGCGCCAGCAGATGGGGACAGTCGTCGAACACCGGGGAGCTGTTTTTT.

This clonotype came up many times. The CDR3 DNA reads TGTGCCAGCAGTTACCTCCGGCCTTACAATGAGCAGTTCTTC. Its protein is CASSYLRPYNEQFF. The chain couples TRBV6-2 or TRBV6-3 to TRBJ2-1, with D hard to call. Germline CDR1 MNHEY, CDR2 SVGEGT. CDR3 length: 14 amino acids. V was trimmed by 2 bases and J by 4 bases, leaving 9 bases between them.

The genes are TRBV27 and TRBJ2-7; D might be TRBD1 or TRBD2, each matching 5 bases. CDR3 length equals 19 residues. Germline V CDR1 and CDR2: MNHEY, SMNVEV (reference sequence). V gave up 1 base and J gave up 3 bases, with 25 bases separating them. CDR3 DNA: TGTGCCAGCAGTTTATTCGGCAACCCCCGGGACCTACTTCTCTACGAGCAGTACTTC. It is translated as CASSLFGNPRDLLLYEQYF.

In this sample, this clonotype turned up a few times. V is TRBV4-2 and J is TRBJ2-7; D is uncertain. The CDR3 contains 15 residues. Trimming left V 0 bases short and J 0 bases short, with 9 bases between. Germline CDR1 LGHNA, CDR2 YNFKEQ. The CDR3 bases are TGTGCCAGCAGCCAAGATGCAGACCTCTCCTACGAGCAGTACTTC. The encoded protein is CASSQDADLSYEQYF.

This clonotype occurred many times. The chain is built from TRBV12-3 or TRBV12-4 and TRBJ2-7; 12 bases fit TRBD2. CDR3 length equals 14 residues. J was trimmed by 4 bases and V by 5 bases; bases with no gene match: 3. CDR3 sequence (DNA): TGTGCCAGCAGTCCTGGGACTAGCGGGTACGAGCAGTACTTC. Protein product: CASSPGTSGYEQYF.

This chain links TRBV7-2 with TRBJ2-7, with TRBD1 matching 10 bases. After removal of 5 bases from V and 4 bases from J, the junction contained 8 bases not matched to a gene. Germline values: CDR1 SGHTA, CDR2 FQGNSA. CDR3 length: 15 amino acids. CDR3 in DNA: TGTGCCAGCAGCGCTCGACAGGGGGCGTTGTACGAGCAGTACTTC. Amino acid sequence: CASSARQGALYEQYF.